The 29 T cell receptor beta chains presented below share a single source sample, sequenced in a study of blood T cell repertoires in COVID-19. TCRdb's table, derived via immunoSEQ multiplex PCR, lists solely in-frame clones and lacks some. Altogether about 50,000 clones are present, 83% being singletons, with the ten largest covering about a sixth. The sequenced material came from peripheral blood. The receptors derive from a middle-aged man with acute or convalescent COVID-19.

The V and J genes are TRBV5-4 and TRBJ1-1; no reliable D call. There are 13 residues in the CDR3. V lost 0 bases, J lost 6 bases, and 9 bases lay in between. The germline gives CDR1 SGHNT, CDR2 YYREEE (reference sequence). Written as DNA, the CDR3 is TGTGCCAGCAGCTTGGCGGGTTCACCTGAAGCTTTCTTT. Amino acids: CASSLAGSPEAFF.

The chain links TRBV2 to TRBJ1-4; the D gene is possibly TRBD1 (6 bases). The CDR3 totals 13 residues. Germline V gene sequence: CDR1 SNHLY, CDR2 FYNNEI. V gave up 7 bases and J gave up 3 bases, with 9 bases separating them. CDR3 residues: CASKRGSNEKLFF. CDR3 DNA sequence: TGTGCCAGCAAGAGGGGGTCTAATGAAAAACTGTTTTTT.

The V call is TRBV6-5, the J call TRBJ2-3; a weak D match, TRBD2 (6 bases). CDR3 length equals 15 residues. Germline assignment: CDR1 MNHEY and CDR2 SVGAGI. The ends were cut back, 9 bases at V and 2 bases at J, with 18 bases in the middle. CDR3 DNA sequence: TGTGCCAGTGCTGGAGGACTACTGAACACAGATACGCAGTATTTT. Residues: CASAGGLLNTDTQYF.

The V and J genes are TRBV20-1 and TRBJ2-1, with TRBD2 identical over 7 bases. V lost 3 bases, J lost 9 bases, and 11 bases stayed unmatched. This CDR3 is built from 14 residues. CDR1 is DFQATT and CDR2 is SNEGSKA in the germline V gene (reference sequence). CDR3 sequence (DNA): TGCAGTGCTAGTATATGGGGGAGGGCCAGTGAGCAGTTCTTC. This sequence encodes CSASIWGRASEQFF.

V usage is TRBV24-1 and J usage is TRBJ1-5; a possible D gene is TRBD1 (5 bases). The ends were cut back, 9 bases at V and 0 bases at J, with 14 bases in the middle. Germline CDR1 reads KGHDR; CDR2 reads SFDVKD. The length of the CDR3 is 15 residues. In DNA, the CDR3 is TGTGCCACCTGTCAGGGTCACGATAGCAATCAGCCCCAGCATTTT. Residues: CATCQGHDSNQPQHF.

The chain couples TRBV5-5 to TRBJ1-5, with D possibly TRBD1 on 5 matching bases. CDR1 and CDR2 from the germline V gene are SGHKS and YYEKEE (reference sequence). CDR3 size: 15 residues. Trimming took 2 bases from V and 9 from J, leaving 18 bases between them. CDR3: CASSFGPLGDSPQHF. The CDR3, as DNA: TGTGCCAGCAGCTTTGGTCCCTTGGGGGACTCGCCCCAGCATTTT.

The rearrangement links TRBV2 to TRBJ1-2; a weak D match, TRBD1 (5 bases). The germline V and J ends were trimmed by 6 bases and 6 bases, with 11 bases remaining between them. The CDR3 totals 12 residues. The germline V gene encodes CDR1 SNHLY and CDR2 FYNNEI. CDR3 nucleotides: TGTGCCAGCAGGACAGCTCTTGATGGCTACACCTTC. It encodes CASRTALDGYTF.

In DNA form, the CDR3 reads TGTGCCAGCAGCTTGGTGGGGACAGGGAATTTTAAGGAAGCTTTCTTT. It encodes CASSLVGTGNFKEAFF. V usage is TRBV5-6 and J usage is TRBJ1-1; 9 nucleotides agree with TRBD1. CDR1 is SGHDT, CDR2 YYEEEE, per germline. V gave up 0 bases and J gave up 8 bases; unmatched junction bases: 11. This CDR3 has 16 residues. Complete variable domain (other parts from reference TRBV5-6 and TRBJ1-1): DAGVTQSPTHLIKTRGQQVTLRCSPKSGHDTVSWYQQALGQGPQFIFQYYEEEERQRGNFPDRFSGHQFPNYSSELNVNALLLGDSALYLCASSLVGTGNFKEAFFGQGTRLTVV.

The genes are TRBV2 and TRBJ2-4; 14 bases match TRBD2. This CDR3 is 18 amino acids long. The V gene's germline CDR1 is SNHLY and CDR2 FYNNEI. With 6 bases clipped from V and 2 bases from J, the junction kept 9 bases outside the gene matches. The CDR3 here is CASRPGTSGSMTKNIQYF. The CDR3 DNA reads as TGTGCCAGCAGGCCCGGGACTAGCGGGAGTATGACCAAAAACATTCAGTACTTC.

V usage is TRBV2 and J usage is TRBJ1-5; the D is unclear. The V end lost 6 bases, the J end lost 4 bases, and 10 bases lay between the germline ends. Germline assignment: CDR1 SNHLY and CDR2 FYNNEI. The CDR3 is 13 residues long. The CDR3 sequence: CASRQHDNQPQHF. CDR3 sequence (DNA): TGTGCCAGCAGACAACACGATAATCAGCCCCAGCATTTT.

The chain recombines TRBV7-9 with TRBJ1-1, with D maybe TRBD1 (5 bases). The V gene's germline CDR1 is SEHNR and CDR2 FQNEAQ (reference sequence). V was trimmed by 5 bases and J by 11 bases, leaving 12 bases between them. This CDR3 comprises 11 residues. This CDR3 reads CASSRGLGAFF. CDR3 DNA sequence: TGTGCCAGCAGCCGGGGGTTGGGGGCTTTCTTT. The complete variable domain, with remaining parts taken from reference TRBV7-9 and TRBJ1-1, reads DTGVSQNPRHKITKRGQNVTFRCDPISEHNRLYWYRQTLGQGPEFLTYFQNEAQLEKSRLLSDRFSAERPKGSFSTLEIQRTEQGDSAMYLCASSRGLGAFFGQGTRLTVV.

In its sample, this clone was seen a few times. This chain links TRBV21-1 with TRBJ2-6; whether TRBD2, the table's D call, matches the DNA was not checked. TRBV21-1 is labeled a pseudogene. The CDR3 contains 16 residues. CDR3 in amino acids: CASSKAYISGANVLTF. The CDR3, as DNA: TGTGCCAGCAGCAAAGCCTATATTTCTGGGGCCAACGTCCTGACTTTC.

This clone came up once. This sequence joins TRBV7-2 and TRBJ2-2; D unclear. The CDR3 sequence is 16 residues long. Trimming removed 3 bases from V and 2 bases from J, with 13 bases in between. Germline V CDR1 and CDR2: SGHTA, FQGNSA. CDR3 nucleotide sequence: TGTGCCAGCAGCTTTATTCCGGGTTCTAACACCGGGGAGCTGTTTTTT. Translating it yields CASSFIPGSNTGELFF.

As DNA, the CDR3 is TGTGCCACCAGTGAAGGGACAGGGGGCGCAGAGACCCAGTACTTC. As protein: CATSEGTGGAETQYF. This sequence joins TRBV24-1 and TRBJ2-5; 12 positions match TRBD1. Looked up from germline, CDR1 is KGHDR and CDR2 is SFDVKD. This CDR3 is 15 amino acids long. The trim removed 4 bases at V and 4 bases at J, leaving 3 bases unmatched.

The chain uses TRBV6-5 and TRBJ1-5; 7 bases are shared with TRBD1. V shed 5 bases, J shed 1 base, and the junction held 2 bases outside the gene matches. Germline V gene lookup returns CDR1 MNHEY and CDR2 SVGAGI. The CDR3 loop spans 14 amino acids. The CDR3 spells CASSPGQSNQPQHF. CDR3 nucleotides: TGTGCCAGCAGTCCGGGACAGAGCAATCAGCCCCAGCATTTT.

DNA for the CDR3: TGTGCCAGCAGTTTAAAAACAGGGGGCGCCTACGAGCAGTACTTC. Protein product: CASSLKTGGAYEQYF. The genes are TRBV27 and TRBJ2-7; 9 bases agree with TRBD1. Germline CDR1 is MNHEY and CDR2 is SMNVEV (reference sequence). The CDR3 has 15 residues. V was pared by 2 bases and J by 2 bases, with 4 bases of the junction left unmatched.

The rearrangement joins TRBV5-4 to TRBJ1-1, with a tentative D call TRBD1 (6 bases). The CDR3 is made up of 13 amino acids. Trimming stripped 4 bases from V and 3 bases from J, with 10 bases between. Per the germline V gene, CDR1 is SGHNT and CDR2 is YYREEE (reference sequence). This CDR3 reads CASSRNRDTEAFF. The CDR3 DNA is TGTGCCAGCAGCAGAAACAGGGACACTGAAGCTTTCTTT.

The J gene is TRBJ2-3, the V gene TRBV7-8; TRBD2 might be the D (6 bases). Germline V gene data show CDR1 as SGHVS and CDR2 as FQNEAQ. This CDR3 has 17 residues. V gave up 2 bases and J gave up 5 bases, with 20 bases separating them. CDR3 amino acids: CASSLLEGVTRGDTQYF. The CDR3 coding sequence is TGTGCCAGCAGCTTATTGGAGGGCGTGACTAGAGGAGATACGCAGTATTTT.

This rearrangement joins TRBV5-8 to TRBJ2-5; TRBD2 matches at 15 bases. This CDR3 contains 18 residues. Germline V gene data show CDR1 as SGHTS and CDR2 as YDEGEE. V lost 4 bases to trimming and J lost 5 bases; unmatched junction nucleotides: 12. The CDR3 region is CASSTTYGLAGGRETQYF. The CDR3, as DNA: TGTGCCAGCAGCACCACCTATGGACTAGCGGGGGGGCGTGAGACCCAGTACTTC.

The rearrangement joins TRBV6-5 to TRBJ1-5; 8 bases are shared with TRBD1. CDR3 length equals 14 residues. Losses at the gene ends were 9 bases for V and 0 bases for J; bases not matched to a gene: 4. The germline CDR1 and CDR2 sequences are MNHEY and SVGAGI. CDR3 nucleotide sequence: TGTGCCAGTCGGACAGGGAATAGCAATCAGCCCCAGCATTTT. Amino acids: CASRTGNSNQPQHF.

V gene TRBV27 combines with J gene TRBJ2-7, with TRBD2 matching 10 bases. This CDR3 has 14 residues. CDR1 is MNHEY, CDR2 SMNVEV, per germline (reference sequence). V was pared by 5 bases and J by 6 bases, with 7 bases of the junction left unmatched. In DNA, the CDR3 is TGTGCCAGCAGTAAACCGGGACTAGCGTTCGAGCAGTACTTC. The encoded protein is CASSKPGLAFEQYF.

CDR3 region: CASSPLLWTSGSYNEQFF. The DNA for the CDR3 is TGCGCCAGCAGCCCTCTATTGTGGACTAGCGGGAGTTACAATGAGCAGTTCTTC. The chain joins TRBV5-1 to TRBJ2-1; TRBD2 agrees at 13 bases. CDR3 length: 18 amino acids. Germline-derived CDR1 and CDR2 are SGHRS and YFSETQ. J was trimmed by 4 bases and V by 4 bases; bases with no gene match: 11.

The genes are TRBV6-5 and TRBJ1-2, with 7 positions matching TRBD1. The CDR3 consists of 13 residues. V dropped 5 bases and J dropped 4; count of bases not matched to a gene: 4. The germline CDR1 and CDR2 sequences are MNHEY and SVGAGI. CDR3 sequence: CASSPGDSYGYTF. The CDR3 bases are TGTGCCAGCAGTCCAGGGGACAGCTATGGCTACACCTTC.

The sample holds a few counts of this clone. CDR3 region: CASSETSGKRAFF. CDR3 in DNA: TGTGCCAGCAGTGAGACCTCAGGGAAGCGAGCTTTCTTT. This chain joins TRBV6-1 and TRBJ1-1; D may be TRBD1 (5 bases). The CDR3 is 13 amino acids. Trimming took 3 bases from V and 10 from J, leaving 15 bases between them. Germline CDR1 is MNHNS and CDR2 is SASEGT.

The chain carries TRBV7-7 and TRBJ2-5; D possibly corresponds to TRBD1 (7 bases). The V end lost 5 bases, the J end lost 5 bases, and 18 bases lay between the germline ends. Germline values: CDR1 SSHAT, CDR2 FNYEAQ (reference sequence). This CDR3 has 15 residues. The CDR3 sequence: CASSGRPGGRETQYF. The CDR3 DNA follows: TGTGCCAGCAGCGGGCGGCCAGGGGGGCGCGAGACCCAGTACTTC.

CDR3 DNA sequence: TGTGCCAGCAGTGAAGTCCATGCCAGGGCATCGGTTCAGTACTTC. Residues: CASSEVHARASVQYF. V usage is TRBV6-1 and J usage is TRBJ2-4; D possibly corresponds to TRBD1 (5 bases). Germline V gene data show CDR1 as MNHNS and CDR2 as SASEGT. The CDR3 loop spans 15 amino acids. Trimming took 1 base from V and 11 from J, leaving 18 bases between them.

This clone was seen once. The V call is TRBV9, the J call TRBJ2-5; no definite D call. V gave up 0 bases and J gave up 4 bases, with 10 bases separating them. The CDR3 extends over 14 amino acids. The germline V gene encodes CDR1 SGDLS and CDR2 YYNGEE. Here the CDR3 reads CASSVDSYLETQYF. The DNA for the CDR3 is TGTGCCAGCAGCGTAGACAGTTACTTAGAGACCCAGTACTTC.

The V gene is TRBV6-1, the J gene TRBJ1-1, with a weak D call TRBD1 (5 bases). V was clipped by 4 bases and J by 0 bases, with 15 bases between them. The CDR3 sequence is 16 residues long. Germline CDR1 and CDR2: MNHNS and SASEGT. DNA of the CDR3: TGTGCCAGCAGTGGGGGCTCCGGGTTAATGAACACTGAAGCTTTCTTT. It encodes CASSGGSGLMNTEAFF.

This sequence joins TRBV6-2 or TRBV6-3 and TRBJ2-1; 10 nucleotides match TRBD2. The V segment lost 4 bases and the J segment 4 bases; nucleotides outside the gene matches: 7. This CDR3 region has 16 residues. Germline V CDR1 and CDR2: MNHEY, SVGEGT. The CDR3 coding sequence is TGTGCCAGCAGTTCCCGACTAGCGGGCCTGTACAATGAGCAGTTCTTC. Residues: CASSSRLAGLYNEQFF.